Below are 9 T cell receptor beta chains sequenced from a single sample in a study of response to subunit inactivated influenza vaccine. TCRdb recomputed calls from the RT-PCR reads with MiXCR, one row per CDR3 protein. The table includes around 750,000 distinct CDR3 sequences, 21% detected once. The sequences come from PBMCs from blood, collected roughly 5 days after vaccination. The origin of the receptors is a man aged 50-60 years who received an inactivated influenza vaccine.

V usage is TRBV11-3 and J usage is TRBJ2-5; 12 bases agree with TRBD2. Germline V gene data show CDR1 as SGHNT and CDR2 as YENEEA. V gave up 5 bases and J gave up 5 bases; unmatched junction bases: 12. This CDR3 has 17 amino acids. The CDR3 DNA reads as TGTGCCAGCAGCACACCCAAGACTAGCGGGAGATCGGAGACCCAGTACTTC. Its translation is CASSTPKTSGRSETQYF.

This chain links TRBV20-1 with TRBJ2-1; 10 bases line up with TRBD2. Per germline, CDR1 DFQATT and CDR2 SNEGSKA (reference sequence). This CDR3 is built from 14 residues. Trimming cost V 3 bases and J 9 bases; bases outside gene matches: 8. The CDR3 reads CSASRSGGASEQFF. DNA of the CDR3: TGCAGTGCTAGTAGGAGCGGGGGGGCCAGTGAGCAGTTCTTC.

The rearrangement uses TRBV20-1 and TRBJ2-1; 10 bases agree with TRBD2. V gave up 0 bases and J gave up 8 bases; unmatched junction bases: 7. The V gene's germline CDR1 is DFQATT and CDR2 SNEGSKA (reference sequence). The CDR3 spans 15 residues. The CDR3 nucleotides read TGCAGTGCTAGAGATGGGAGCGGGGGGGCCGATGAGCAGTTCTTC. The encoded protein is CSARDGSGGADEQFF.

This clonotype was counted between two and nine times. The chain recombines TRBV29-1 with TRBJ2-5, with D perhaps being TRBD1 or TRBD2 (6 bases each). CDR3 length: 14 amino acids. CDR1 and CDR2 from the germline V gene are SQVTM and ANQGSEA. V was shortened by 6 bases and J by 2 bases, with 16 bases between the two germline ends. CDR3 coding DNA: TGCAGCGTGGGGGGCTGGCCCAGACAAGAGACCCAGTACTTC. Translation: CSVGGWPRQETQYF.

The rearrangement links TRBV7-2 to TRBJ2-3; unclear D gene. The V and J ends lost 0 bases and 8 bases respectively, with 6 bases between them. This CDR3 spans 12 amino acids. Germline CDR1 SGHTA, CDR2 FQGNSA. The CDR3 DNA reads TGTGCCAGCAGCTTAGCCGAGGTTACGCAGTATTTT. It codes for CASSLAEVTQYF.

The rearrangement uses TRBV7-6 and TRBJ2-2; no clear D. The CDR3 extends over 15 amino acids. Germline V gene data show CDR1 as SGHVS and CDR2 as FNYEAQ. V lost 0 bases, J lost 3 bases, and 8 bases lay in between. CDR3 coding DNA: TGTGCCAGCAGCTTAGCATGGGATTACACCGGGGAGCTGTTTTTT. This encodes CASSLAWDYTGELFF.

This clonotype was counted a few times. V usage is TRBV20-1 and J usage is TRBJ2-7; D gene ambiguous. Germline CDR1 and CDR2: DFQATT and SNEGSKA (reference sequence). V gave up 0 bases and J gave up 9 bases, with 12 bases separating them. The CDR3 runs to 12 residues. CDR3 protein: CSARDLVVGQYF. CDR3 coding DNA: TGCAGTGCTAGAGATCTGGTGGTTGGGCAGTACTTC.

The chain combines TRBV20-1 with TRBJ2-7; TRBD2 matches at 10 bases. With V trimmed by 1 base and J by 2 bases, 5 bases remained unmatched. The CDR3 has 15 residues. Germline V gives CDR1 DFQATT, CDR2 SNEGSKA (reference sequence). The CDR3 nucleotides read TGCAGTGCTAGAGCAGCTACTAGCGGGACCTACGAGCAGTACTTC. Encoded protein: CSARAATSGTYEQYF.

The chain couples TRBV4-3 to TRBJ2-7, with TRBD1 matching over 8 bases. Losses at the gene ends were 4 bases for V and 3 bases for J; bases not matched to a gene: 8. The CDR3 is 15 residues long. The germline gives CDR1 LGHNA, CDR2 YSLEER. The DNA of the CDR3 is TGCGCCAGCAGCCTAGGGACAGGTGAACTCTACGAGCAGTACTTC. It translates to CASSLGTGELYEQYF.